This T cell receptor beta chain was observed in a study of blood T cell repertoires in COVID-19. The CDR3 is made up of 16 amino acids. The germline gives CDR1 KGHSH, CDR2 LQKENI. Between the trimmed V and J ends, which lost 6 bases and 4 bases, there was a span of 21 bases. As processed by the authors: Reference gene primer amplification gave nucleated cell count estimates. Generated by immunoSEQ multiplex PCR, the TCRdb table keeps only in-frame clones and is missing some. That table supplies the V and J calls and clone size; D and trimming were determined from the DNA. The sample has 300,000 to 450,000 clones, more than 80% seen once.

The chain combines TRBV18 with TRBJ2-5; D possibly corresponds to TRBD2 (6 bases). The sequence was collected from a woman aged 25 to 45 with COVID-19, enrolled during active disease. The sequencing sample was made of peripheral blood. The CDR3 loop is CASSPNGSPGRETQYF. DNA of the CDR3: TGTGCCAGCTCCCCCAACGGCAGCCCCGGGAGAGAGACCCAGTACTTC.